Presented here are 15 T cell receptor beta chains from one specimen sequenced in a study of breast tumors, draining lymph nodes, adjacent tissues. Samples came from axillary lymph nodes draining the breast cancer. TCRdb reprocessed the multiplex PCR reads with MiXCR, giving one entry per CDR3 protein. The data show around 170,000 distinct CDR3 sequences, with 30% to 35% seen just once and roughly 4.3% held by the top ten. The material sequenced was axillary lymph node tissue. The receptors stem from a female donor with breast cancer. Some clones in this sample may be carry-over from other donors' samples.

This clonotype showed up many times. The V and J genes are TRBV6-6 and TRBJ2-7; no reliable D call. The length of the CDR3 is 12 residues. CDR1 and CDR2 from the germline V gene are MNHNY and SVGAGI (reference sequence). Trimming removed 0 bases from V and 6 bases from J, with 6 bases in between. Here the CDR3 reads CASSYSIFEQYF. CDR3 sequence (DNA): TGTGCCAGCAGTTACTCGATATTCGAGCAGTACTTC.

The table lists this clonotype with many counts. J is TRBJ2-7 and V is TRBV20-1; 11 positions agree with TRBD2. The CDR3 has 16 residues. Unmatched junction bases numbered 7, after V lost 3 bases and J lost 0 bases. CDR1 is DFQATT, CDR2 SNEGSKA, per germline (reference sequence). CDR3 nucleotides: TGCAGTGCTAGGGCTATAGCGGGAGGGGGCTCCTACGAGCAGTACTTC. It codes for CSARAIAGGGSYEQYF.

This clonotype was counted many times. The chain uses TRBV7-9 and TRBJ2-1; 7 bases map to TRBD1. This CDR3 has 16 amino acids. The germline V gene has CDR1 SEHNR and CDR2 FQNEAQ (reference sequence). V was clipped by 5 bases and J by 0 bases; unmatched bases: 7. CDR3 coding DNA: TGTGCCAGCAGCGACCGGGACAGAAGCTCCTACAATGAGCAGTTCTTC. Its protein product is CASSDRDRSSYNEQFF.

This chain uses TRBV6-6 with TRBJ2-1; TRBD2 might be the D (6 bases). V lost 6 bases to trimming and J lost 1 base, with 10 bases between them. Germline V gives CDR1 MNHNY, CDR2 SVGAGI (reference sequence). The CDR3 runs to 14 residues. The CDR3 is CASSQAGSYNEQFF. The CDR3 DNA sequence: TGTGCCAGCAGCCAAGCGGGTTCCTACAATGAGCAGTTCTTC.

This chain links TRBV10-3 with TRBJ1-1, with TRBD1 matching over 7 bases. J lost 1 base, V lost 0 bases, and 11 bases had no gene match. The CDR3 has 18 residues. The germline gives CDR1 ENHRY, CDR2 SYGVKD. CDR3 region: CAISESRVAGGANTEAFF. The DNA of the CDR3 is TGTGCCATCAGTGAGTCAAGGGTGGCAGGGGGAGCGAACACTGAAGCTTTCTTT.

This clonotype was seen ten or more times. The chain joins TRBV9 to TRBJ2-5; 12 nucleotides align to TRBD1. The V and J ends lost 3 bases and 4 bases, in that order; junction bases with no gene match: 1. The CDR3 sequence is 14 residues long. Germline V lookup: CDR1 SGDLS, CDR2 YYNGEE. The CDR3 spells CASSAGQGAETQYF. In nucleotides, the CDR3 is TGTGCCAGCAGCGCGGGACAGGGGGCAGAGACCCAGTACTTC.

On this clonotype itself: A read error is possible here, since a much larger clone lies one base away. The CDR3 does not close with the conserved phenylalanine or tryptophan, likely indicating a read error. The rearrangement uses TRBV19 and TRBJ2-6, with D perhaps given as TRBD1 or TRBD2 (6 bases each). V gave up 5 bases and J gave up 1 base, with 12 bases separating them. The CDR3 is 16 amino acids. Germline V gene lookup returns CDR1 LNHDA and CDR2 SQIVND (reference sequence). The CDR3 is CASSAEGGSGANVLTS. In DNA, the CDR3 is TGTGCCAGTAGTGCCGAGGGGGGATCTGGGGCCAACGTCCTGACTTCC.

Concerning this clonotype: This is likely a read error, given that the CDR3 carries no conserved phenylalanine or tryptophan at its end. CDR3 sequence (DNA): TGTGCCAGCAGCTTAGCTACGGGTCTTGAGGGCTACACCCTC. It codes for CASSLATGLEGYTL. The J gene is TRBJ1-2, the V gene TRBV7-2; no reliable D call. Trimming removed 0 bases at V and 8 bases at J, with 13 bases between. In germline, CDR1 is SGHTA, CDR2 FQGNSA. The CDR3 sequence is 14 residues long.

This CDR3 reads CSARERVSGTYEQYF. The CDR3 DNA reads as TGCAGTGCTAGAGAGAGGGTTAGCGGGACATACGAGCAGTACTTC. The chain is built from TRBV20-1 and TRBJ2-7, with 8 bases fitting TRBD2. Unmatched junction bases numbered 8, after V lost 0 bases and J lost 4 bases. CDR1 and CDR2 from the germline V gene are DFQATT and SNEGSKA (reference sequence). The CDR3 loop spans 15 amino acids.

This clonotype showed up many times. The rearrangement joins TRBV7-9 to TRBJ1-4; a possible D gene is TRBD1 (5 bases). Trimming pared 1 base from V and 5 bases from J, leaving 14 bases between. Germline lookup yields CDR1 SEHNR and CDR2 FQNEAQ (reference sequence). CDR3 length: 16 residues. CDR3 in DNA: TGTGCCAGCAGCTTAGTATGGCAGGGTATGAATGAAAAACTGTTTTTT. This translates into CASSLVWQGMNEKLFF. Supplemented by reference TRBV7-9 and TRBJ1-4, the full variable domain reads DTGVSQNPRHKITKRGQNVTFRCDPISEHNRLYWYRQTLGQGPEFLTYFQNEAQLEKSRLLSDRFSAERPKGSFSTLEIQRTEQGDSAMYLCASSLVWQGMNEKLFFGSGTQLSVL.

This clonotype was detected only a few times. This chain links TRBV6-2 or TRBV6-3 with TRBJ1-5, with TRBD1 identical over 7 bases. Germline CDR1 reads MNHEY; CDR2 reads SVGEGT. This CDR3 region has 18 residues. J was trimmed by 0 bases and V by 7 bases; bases with no gene match: 15. CDR3 protein: CASTHPLTGPNSNQPQHF. Written as DNA, the CDR3 is TGTGCCAGCACCCACCCTCTGACAGGGCCTAATAGCAATCAGCCCCAGCATTTT.

In this sample, this clonotype turned up many times. The V call is TRBV19, the J call TRBJ2-7; D tentatively reads TRBD1 or TRBD2 (6 bases each). From germline, CDR1 is LNHDA and CDR2 SQIVND (reference sequence). The ends were cut back, 6 bases at V and 5 bases at J, with 17 bases in the middle. The CDR3 length is 14 residues. CDR3 in amino acids: CASSPLGGSNEQYF. The CDR3 DNA follows: TGTGCCAGTAGCCCTTTAGGGGGGTCCAACGAGCAGTACTTC. Together with reference TRBV19 and TRBJ2-7, the CDR3 gives the full variable domain: DGGITQSPKYLFRKEGQNVTLSCEQNLNHDAMYWYRQDPGQGLRLIYYSQIVNDFQKGDIAEGYSVSREKKESFPLTVTSAQKNPTAFYLCASSPLGGSNEQYFGPGTRLTVT.

About this clonotype itself: A much larger clonotype is one base distant, so this may be a read error. V and J are TRBV12-3 or TRBV12-4 and TRBJ2-2; D might be TRBD1 (6 bases). Trimming pared 5 bases from V and 0 bases from J, leaving 10 bases between. The CDR3 runs to 15 residues. CDR3: CASSSTGTNTGELFF. The CDR3 coding sequence is TGTGCCAGCAGTAGCACAGGGACGAACACCGGGGAGCTGTTTTTT.

J is TRBJ2-3 and V is TRBV6-2 or TRBV6-3; weak D call: TRBD2 (5 bases). The V end was cut by 5 bases, the J end by 2 bases, with 8 bases between. The V gene's germline CDR1 is MNHEY and CDR2 SVGEGT. The CDR3 extends over 13 amino acids. The CDR3 region is CASSHGLTDTQYF. The CDR3 DNA follows: TGTGCCAGCAGTCACGGACTCACAGATACGCAGTATTTT.

To note about this clonotype: A read error may explain this, as a much larger clone is one base away. V and J are TRBV7-8 and TRBJ2-5; D gene ambiguous. The CDR3 consists of 13 residues. With 3 bases removed from V and 3 bases from J, the gap between germline ends came to 8 bases. Looked up from germline, CDR1 is SGHVS and CDR2 is FQNEAQ. In DNA form, the CDR3 reads TGTGCCAGCAGCTTGGTCCTAAAAGAGACCCAGTACTTC. Its translation is CASSLVLKETQYF.